The present T cell receptor beta chain was sequenced within a study of blood T cell repertoires in COVID-19. Study context: Sources were T cells, B-cell-depleted T cells, or PBMCs; the material itself was cDNA or gDNA.

Germline lookup yields CDR1 PRHDT and CDR2 FYEKMQ (reference sequence). The CDR3 has 16 residues. V shed 3 bases and J shed 8 bases, with 19 bases lying between them. This table comes from immunoSEQ multiplex PCR, and its TCRdb copy is limited to in-frame clones, with some not included. The sample lists 25,000 to 35,000 clones, around 72% seen once, with under 25% in the top ten. This rearrangement joins TRBV13 to TRBJ2-2; a weak D match, TRBD1 (5 bases). Sequences were obtained from peripheral blood. The sequence came from a boy between 2 and 15 years old with active or convalescent COVID-19. CDR3 nucleotides: TGTGCCAGCAGCTTCACAGGTTTTGGGTTGGATGGGGAGCTGTTTTTT. It yields the protein CASSFTGFGLDGELFF.